Described below is a single T cell receptor (beta chain) sequence and its context. Its antigen is undetermined. Trimming removed 8 bases from V and 8 bases from J; junction bases left unmatched: 14. The CDR3 sequence is 15 residues long. Germline CDR1 reads MDHEN; CDR2 reads SYDVKM. This record belongs to a study of cytomegalovirus exposure and HLA in healthy donors. Background on the study: The Caucasian-associated ancestry cluster held 80% to 90% of around 380 genotyped donors. Study findings and constraints: Accurate predictions that matched the HLA-A and HLA-B alleles of most subjects were reportedly made from TCR beta sequences.

13 Jbeta primers and 60 Vbeta primers were used for the PCR. The protocol was immunoSEQ multiplex PCR, while the TCRdb copy is restricted to in-frame clones and leaves out a portion. The table includes approximately 210,000 clones, around 87% detected once. Sequenced sample: PBMCs. The clonotype was recovered from a man aged 25-45 years in good health and CMV-seronegative. This sequence joins TRBV28 and TRBJ2-3; 9 positions agree with TRBD2. CDR3 sequence: CASDPSGLAGSTQYF. The CDR3 DNA follows: TGTGCCAGCGACCCTTCGGGACTAGCAGGTTCTACGCAGTATTTT.